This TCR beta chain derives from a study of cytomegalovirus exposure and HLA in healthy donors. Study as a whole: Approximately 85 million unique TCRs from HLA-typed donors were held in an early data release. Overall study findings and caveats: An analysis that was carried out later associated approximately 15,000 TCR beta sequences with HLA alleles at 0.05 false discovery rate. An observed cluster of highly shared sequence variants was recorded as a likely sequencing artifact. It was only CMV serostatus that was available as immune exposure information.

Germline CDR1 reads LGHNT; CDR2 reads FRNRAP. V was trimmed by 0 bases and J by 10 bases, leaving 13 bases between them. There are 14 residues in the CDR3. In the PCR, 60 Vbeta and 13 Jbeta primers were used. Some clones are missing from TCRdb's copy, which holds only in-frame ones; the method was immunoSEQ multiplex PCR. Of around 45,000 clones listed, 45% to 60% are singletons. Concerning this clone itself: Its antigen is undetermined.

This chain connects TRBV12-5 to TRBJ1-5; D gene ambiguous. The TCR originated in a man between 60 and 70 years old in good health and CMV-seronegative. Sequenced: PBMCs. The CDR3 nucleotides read TGTGCTAGTGGTTTGGTTCCTCCGGTCGAACCCCAGCATTTT. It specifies CASGLVPPVEPQHF. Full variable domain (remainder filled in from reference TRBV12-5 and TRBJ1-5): DARVTQTPRHKVTEMGQEVTMRCQPILGHNTVFWYRQTMMQGLELLAYFRNRAPLDDSGMPKDRFSAEMPDATLATLKIQPSEPRDSAVYFCASGLVPPVEPQHFGDGTRLSIL.